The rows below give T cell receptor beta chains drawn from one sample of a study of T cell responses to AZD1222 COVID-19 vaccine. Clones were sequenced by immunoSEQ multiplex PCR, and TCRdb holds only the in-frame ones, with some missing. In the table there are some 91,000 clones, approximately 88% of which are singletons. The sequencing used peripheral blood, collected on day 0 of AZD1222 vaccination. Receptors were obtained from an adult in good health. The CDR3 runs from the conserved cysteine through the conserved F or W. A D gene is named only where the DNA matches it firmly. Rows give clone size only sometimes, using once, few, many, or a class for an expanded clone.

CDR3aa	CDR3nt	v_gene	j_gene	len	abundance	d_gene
CATSMPIPGQAMNTEAFF	TGTGCCACCAGCATGCCGATCCCGGGACAGGCTATGAACACTGAAGCTTTCTTT	TRBV15	TRBJ1-1	18	NA	TRBD1
CASSYLGYGYTF	TGTGCCAGCAGTTACTTGGGGTATGGCTACACCTTC	TRBV6-5	TRBJ1-2	12	NA	NA
CASSRQGRGNTEAFF	TGTGCCAGCAGCCGACAGGGCCGGGGGAACACTGAAGCTTTCTTT	TRBV5-6	TRBJ1-1	15	NA	TRBD1
CASSGNLDRDNQPQHF	TGTGCCAGCAGTGGGAACTTGGACCGAGACAATCAGCCCCAGCATTTT	TRBV6-1	TRBJ1-5	16	NA	NA
CASSYSQEGVDEQFF	TGTGCCAGCAGTTACTCACAAGAGGGTGTGGATGAGCAGTTCTTC	TRBV6-5	TRBJ2-1	15	NA	NA
CASSSRDSHYTF	TGTGCCAGCAGTTCCCGGGACAGTCACTACACCTTC	TRBV6-5	TRBJ1-2	12	NA	TRBD1
CASSIDGSPFSYGYTF	TGTGCCAGTAGTATCGACGGCAGCCCATTCTCCTATGGCTACACCTTC	TRBV19	TRBJ1-2	16	NA	NA
CAWRGRGGIYNEQFF	TGTGCCTGGAGAGGAAGGGGAGGGATATACAATGAGCAGTTCTTC	TRBV30	TRBJ2-1	15	NA	TRBD2
CASSQDYGAGAVEQYF	TGTGCCAGCAGCCAAGATTATGGAGCGGGAGCGGTCGAGCAGTACTTC	TRBV14	TRBJ2-7	16	NA	TRBD2
CASSYGANYGYTF	TGTGCCAGCAGCTACGGAGCTAACTATGGCTACACCTTC	TRBV6-5	TRBJ1-2	13	NA	NA
CASSLKGRGEKLFF	TGTGCCAGCAGTTTAAAGGGAAGGGGTGAAAAACTGTTTTTT	TRBV27	TRBJ1-4	14	NA	NA
CASSDSGSGRPNEQFF	TGTGCCAGCAGTGACTCGGGAAGCGGGAGACCCAATGAGCAGTTCTTC	TRBV6-4	TRBJ2-1	16	NA	TRBD2
CASSPTGLHNSPLHF	TGTGCCAGCTCACCGACAGGACTCCATAATTCACCCCTCCACTTT	TRBV18	TRBJ1-6	15	once	NA
CASSLGDEQFF	TGTGCCAGCAGTTTGGGGGATGAGCAGTTCTTC	TRBV27	TRBJ2-1	11	NA	NA
CASSPGTGELLAKNIQYF	TGCGCCAGCAGCCCTGGGACAGGGGAGCTACTAGCCAAAAACATTCAGTACTTC	TRBV4-1	TRBJ2-4	18	NA	TRBD1
CASRPSRQGSYEQYF	TGTGCCAGCAGACCCTCCCGACAGGGGTCCTACGAGCAGTACTTC	TRBV6-5	TRBJ2-7	15	NA	TRBD1
CASSQDLEPGKIWDNSPLHF	TGCGCCAGCAGCCAAGATCTCGAACCAGGGAAAATATGGGATAATTCACCCCTCCACTTT	TRBV4-3	TRBJ1-6	20	NA	NA
CASGERGEQFF	TGTGCCAGCGGCGAGCGGGGTGAGCAGTTCTTC	TRBV3-1/TRBV3-2	TRBJ2-1	11	NA	TRBD2
CATSRRTGGNSPLHF	TGTGCCACCAGCAGAAGGACAGGAGGAAATTCACCCCTCCACTTT	TRBV15	TRBJ1-6	15	NA	TRBD1
CASSSLGHANEQFF	TGTGCCAGCAGCTCCCTCGGACATGCCAATGAGCAGTTCTTC	TRBV7-3	TRBJ2-1	14	NA	NA
CASSGGHLYEQYF	TGTGCCAGCAGCGGCGGACACCTCTACGAGCAGTACTTC	TRBV5-6	TRBJ2-7	13	NA	NA
CASSPNVGSGPYKWGISEKLFF	TGTGCCAGCAGTCCCAATGTCGGCTCGGGACCCTACAAGTGGGGGATAAGTGAAAAACTGTTTTTT	TRBV6-8	TRBJ1-4	22	NA	NA
CACRDAGNQPQHF	TGTGCCTGCAGGGACGCGGGCAATCAGCCCCAGCATTTT	TRBV30	TRBJ1-5	13	NA	NA
CASRDRVFNEKLFF	TGTGCCAGCAGGGACAGGGTCTTTAATGAAAAACTGTTTTTT	TRBV2	TRBJ1-4	14	once	TRBD1
CASSSTFSGSYEQYF	TGTGCCAGTAGTTCTACCTTCTCTGGCTCCTACGAGCAGTACTTC	TRBV19	TRBJ2-7	15	NA	NA
CASRRGSRQSETQYF	TGCGCCAGCAGAAGGGGCAGCCGGCAGTCAGAGACCCAGTACTTC	TRBV5-1	TRBJ2-5	15	NA	NA
CASSPRTGAGELFF	TGTGCCAGCAGCCCCCGGACCGGAGCCGGGGAGCTGTTTTTT	TRBV9	TRBJ2-2	14	NA	NA
CASSPGIAWFF	TGCGCCAGCAGCCCCGGGATAGCGTGGTTCTTC	TRBV5-1	TRBJ2-1	11	NA	NA